This T cell receptor (beta chain) was retrieved from a study of T cells in localized non-small cell lung cancer. The assay was immunoSEQ multiplex PCR, and TCRdb's table has in-frame clones only and misses some. The repertoire includes over 20,000 clones, 92% of them detected once, and approximately 16% sits in the top ten. Germline trimming cut 2 bases from V and 2 bases from J; bases unmatched to any gene: 4. The CDR3 runs 15 residues. CDR1 is SGHTA and CDR2 is FQGNSA in the germline V gene. Sequencing was performed on peripheral blood, taken before any cancer treatment. The chain carries TRBV7-2 and TRBJ2-3; 7 bases are a match to TRBD2. This clonotype originated in a man aged 40-75 years with stage III squamous cell lung carcinoma. CDR3 residues: CASSLRRGSTDTQYF. CDR3 DNA: TGTGCCAGCAGCTTACGGCGGGGGTCCACAGATACGCAGTATTTT.